This T cell receptor (beta chain) was profiled in a study of tumor-infiltrating lymphocytes in primary liver carcinoma. Both blood RNA, taken from unsorted whole blood, and germline DNA were extracted. This CDR3 contains 15 residues. CDR1 is SGHAT and CDR2 is FQNNGV in the germline V gene. To note about this clonotype: Its antigen is as yet unknown. A junction end diverges from the germline sequence, so it may reflect a read error.

Study-level results: Tumors and blood were compared for top-250-clone fraction, and tumors had the significantly higher value (p = 0.039).

Synthesis of TCR beta cDNA was carried out from 450 to 650 ng total RNA with a constant-region primer. Researchers made the TCR beta libraries by running three nested multiplex PCR rounds with slightly modified ARM-PCR. A C-beta reverse primer and TRBV1-TRBV30 forward primers served in each of the first two PCR rounds, at ten to eleven cycles apiece. TCRdb independently ran MiXCR on the multiplex PCR reads; one entry per CDR3 protein. The sample carries some 200,000 distinct CDR3 sequences, 65% recorded once. The receptor's source is a woman aged 55-70 years with primary liver carcinoma and hepatitis B virus infection. The source material was peripheral blood. The chain is built from TRBV11-2 and TRBJ2-7, with 13 bases identical to TRBD2. CDR3 protein: CASIRTSGSLYELYF. In nucleotides, the CDR3 is TGTGCCAGCATCCGGACTAGCGGGAGTCTCTACGAGCTGTACTTC.